This TCR beta chain was found in a study of blood T cell repertoires in COVID-19. Clones were sequenced by immunoSEQ multiplex PCR, and TCRdb holds only the in-frame ones, with some missing. The table shows about 81,000 clones, with over 65% occurring only once. The CDR3 runs 19 residues. The specimen was peripheral blood. J is TRBJ2-1 and V is TRBV12-1; the table's D call, TRBD2, was not checked against the DNA. TRBV12-1 is a listed pseudogene. This sequence was found in a woman in her 70s with acute or convalescent COVID-19. The CDR3 DNA sequence: TGTGCCAGCAGCTTTGTATTTAGTGGGGCTAGCGGGAGGGCCTATGAGCAGTTCTTC. Translated: CASSFVFSGASGRAYEQFF.